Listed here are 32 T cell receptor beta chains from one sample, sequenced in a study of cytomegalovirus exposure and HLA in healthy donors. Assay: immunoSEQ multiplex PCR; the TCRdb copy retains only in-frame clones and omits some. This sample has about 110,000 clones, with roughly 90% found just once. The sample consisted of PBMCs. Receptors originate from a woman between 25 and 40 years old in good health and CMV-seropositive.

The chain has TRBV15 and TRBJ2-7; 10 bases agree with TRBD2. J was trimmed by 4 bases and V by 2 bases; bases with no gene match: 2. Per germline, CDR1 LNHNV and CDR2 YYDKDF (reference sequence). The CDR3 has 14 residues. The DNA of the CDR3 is TGTGCCACCAGCAGACTAGCGGGAGAGTACGAGCAGTACTTC. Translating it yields CATSRLAGEYEQYF.

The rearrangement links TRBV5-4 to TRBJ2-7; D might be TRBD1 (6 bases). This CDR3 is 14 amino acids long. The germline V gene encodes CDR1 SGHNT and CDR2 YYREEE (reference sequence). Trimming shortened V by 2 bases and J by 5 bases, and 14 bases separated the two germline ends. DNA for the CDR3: TGTGCCAGCAGCTTTATGGGCCAGGGGAACGAGCAGTACTTC. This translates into CASSFMGQGNEQYF.

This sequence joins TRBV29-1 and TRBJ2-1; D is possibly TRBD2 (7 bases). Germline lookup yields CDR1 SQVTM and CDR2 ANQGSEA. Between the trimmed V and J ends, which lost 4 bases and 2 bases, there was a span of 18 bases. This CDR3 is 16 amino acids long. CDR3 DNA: TGCAGCGTTGTTAATCCAGGGGCGGGAGCCTACAATGAGCAGTTCTTC. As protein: CSVVNPGAGAYNEQFF.

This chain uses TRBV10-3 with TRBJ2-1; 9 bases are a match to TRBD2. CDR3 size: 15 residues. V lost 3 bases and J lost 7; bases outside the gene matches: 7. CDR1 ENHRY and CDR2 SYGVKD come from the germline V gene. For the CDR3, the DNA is TGTGCCATCAGTGAAGTAGCGGGAGTACTGAATGAGCAGTTCTTC. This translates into CAISEVAGVLNEQFF.

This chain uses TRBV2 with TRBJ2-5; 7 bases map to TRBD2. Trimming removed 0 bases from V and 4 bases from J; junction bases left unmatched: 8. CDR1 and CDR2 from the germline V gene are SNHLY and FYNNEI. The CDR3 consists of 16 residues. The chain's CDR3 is CASSEARGGVGETQYF. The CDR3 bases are TGTGCCAGCAGTGAAGCGCGGGGAGGGGTGGGAGAGACCCAGTACTTC.

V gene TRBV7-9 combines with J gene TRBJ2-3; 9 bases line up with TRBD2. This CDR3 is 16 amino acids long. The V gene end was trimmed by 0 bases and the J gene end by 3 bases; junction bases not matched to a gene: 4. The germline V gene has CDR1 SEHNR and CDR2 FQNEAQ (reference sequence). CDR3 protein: CASSLASGRGTDTQYF. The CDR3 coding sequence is TGTGCCAGCAGCTTAGCTAGCGGGAGAGGGACAGATACGCAGTATTTT.

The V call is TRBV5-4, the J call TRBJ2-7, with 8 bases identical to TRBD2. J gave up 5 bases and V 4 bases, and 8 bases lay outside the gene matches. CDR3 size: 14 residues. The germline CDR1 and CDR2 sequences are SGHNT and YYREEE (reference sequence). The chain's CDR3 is CASSRGGSGDEQYF. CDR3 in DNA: TGTGCCAGCAGCCGGGGGGGGTCGGGAGACGAGCAGTACTTC. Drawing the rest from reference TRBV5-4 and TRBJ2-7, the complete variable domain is ETGVTQSPTHLIKTRGQQVTLRCSSQSGHNTVSWYQQALGQGPQFIFQYYREEENGRGNFPPRFSGLQFPNYSSELNVNALELDDSALYLCASSRGGSGDEQYFGPGTRLTVT.

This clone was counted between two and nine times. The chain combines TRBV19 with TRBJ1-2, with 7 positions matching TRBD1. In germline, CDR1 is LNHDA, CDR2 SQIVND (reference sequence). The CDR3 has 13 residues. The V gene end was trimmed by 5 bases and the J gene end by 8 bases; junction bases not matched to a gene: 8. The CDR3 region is CASSPVGTAGYTF. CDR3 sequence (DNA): TGTGCCAGTAGTCCAGTAGGGACAGCCGGCTACACCTTC.

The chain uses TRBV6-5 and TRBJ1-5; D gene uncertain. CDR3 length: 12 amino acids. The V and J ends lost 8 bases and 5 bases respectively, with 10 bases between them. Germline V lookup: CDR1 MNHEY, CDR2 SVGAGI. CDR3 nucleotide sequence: TGTGCCAGCGGCGTCGGGGATCAGCCCCAGCATTTT. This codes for CASGVGDQPQHF.

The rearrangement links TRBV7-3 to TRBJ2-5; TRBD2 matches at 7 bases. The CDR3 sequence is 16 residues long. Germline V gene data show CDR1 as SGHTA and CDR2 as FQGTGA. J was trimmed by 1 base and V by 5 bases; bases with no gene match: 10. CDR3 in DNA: TGTGCCAGCAGCCCCCGCCCATCGGGGGGCCAAGAGACCCAGTACTTC. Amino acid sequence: CASSPRPSGGQETQYF.

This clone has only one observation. CDR3 in amino acids: CASSYPSGDGYTF. The CDR3 DNA reads TGTGCCAGCAGTTACCCCTCCGGGGATGGCTACACCTTC. The rearrangement uses TRBV6-5 and TRBJ1-2; D gene uncertain. CDR3 size: 13 residues. The ends were cut back, 2 bases at V and 6 bases at J, with 10 bases in the middle. Germline V gene lookup returns CDR1 MNHEY and CDR2 SVGAGI.

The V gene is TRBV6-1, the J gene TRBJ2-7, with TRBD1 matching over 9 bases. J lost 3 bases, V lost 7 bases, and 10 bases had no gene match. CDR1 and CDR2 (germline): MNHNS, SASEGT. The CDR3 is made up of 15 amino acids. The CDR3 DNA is TGTGCCAGCATATTAACCGGGACAGGGTTCTACGAGCAGTACTTC. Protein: CASILTGTGFYEQYF.

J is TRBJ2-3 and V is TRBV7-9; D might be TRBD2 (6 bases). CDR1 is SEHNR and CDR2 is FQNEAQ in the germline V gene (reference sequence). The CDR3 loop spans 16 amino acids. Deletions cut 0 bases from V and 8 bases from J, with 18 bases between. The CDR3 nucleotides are TGTGCCAGCAGCTTAGCGGGGGGTGGAGGGTTTCGTACGCAGTATTTT. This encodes CASSLAGGGGFRTQYF. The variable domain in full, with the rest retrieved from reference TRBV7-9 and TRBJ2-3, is DTGVSQNPRHKITKRGQNVTFRCDPISEHNRLYWYRQTLGQGPEFLTYFQNEAQLEKSRLLSDRFSAERPKGSFSTLEIQRTEQGDSAMYLCASSLAGGGGFRTQYFGPGTRLTVL.

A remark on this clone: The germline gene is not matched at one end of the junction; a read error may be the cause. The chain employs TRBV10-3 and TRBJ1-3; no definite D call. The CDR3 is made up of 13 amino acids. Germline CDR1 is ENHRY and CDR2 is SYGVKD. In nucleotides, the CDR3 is TGTGCCATCAGTGAGCGGGTTGGATACACCATATATTTT. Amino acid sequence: CAISERVGYTIYF.

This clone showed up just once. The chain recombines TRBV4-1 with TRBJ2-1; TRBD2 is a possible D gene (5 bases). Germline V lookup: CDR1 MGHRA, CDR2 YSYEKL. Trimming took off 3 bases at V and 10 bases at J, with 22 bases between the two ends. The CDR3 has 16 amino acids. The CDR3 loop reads CASSHHEPYYSAEQFF. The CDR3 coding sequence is TGCGCCAGCAGCCACCACGAACCCTATTATAGCGCGGAGCAGTTCTTC.

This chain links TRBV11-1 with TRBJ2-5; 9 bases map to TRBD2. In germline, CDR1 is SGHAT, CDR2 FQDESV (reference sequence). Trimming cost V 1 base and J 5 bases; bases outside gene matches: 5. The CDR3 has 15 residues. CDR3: CASSLDAGGRETQYF. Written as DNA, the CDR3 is TGTGCCAGCAGCTTAGATGCGGGGGGGCGTGAGACCCAGTACTTC.

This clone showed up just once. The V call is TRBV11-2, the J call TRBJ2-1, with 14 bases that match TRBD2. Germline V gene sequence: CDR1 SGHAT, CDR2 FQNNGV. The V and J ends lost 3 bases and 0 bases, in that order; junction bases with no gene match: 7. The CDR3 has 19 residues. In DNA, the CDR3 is TGTGCCAGCAGCTTTAGGGGACTAGCGGGAGAAGGCTCCTACAATGAGCAGTTCTTC. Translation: CASSFRGLAGEGSYNEQFF.

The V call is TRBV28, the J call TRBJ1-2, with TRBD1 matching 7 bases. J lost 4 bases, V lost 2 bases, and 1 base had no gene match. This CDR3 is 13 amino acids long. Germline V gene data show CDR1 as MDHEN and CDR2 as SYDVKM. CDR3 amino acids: CASSLRGLYGYTF. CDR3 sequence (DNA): TGTGCCAGCAGTTTAAGGGGGCTCTATGGCTACACCTTC.

The CDR3 spells CASSQDAGGQGQPQHF. In nucleotides, the CDR3 is TGCGCCAGCAGCCAAGATGCTGGGGGCCAGGGTCAGCCCCAGCATTTT. The chain uses TRBV4-3 and TRBJ1-5; a possible D gene is TRBD1 (6 bases). The CDR3 covers 16 residues. Germline lookup yields CDR1 LGHNA and CDR2 YSLEER. Trimming removed 0 bases at V and 6 bases at J, with 15 bases between.

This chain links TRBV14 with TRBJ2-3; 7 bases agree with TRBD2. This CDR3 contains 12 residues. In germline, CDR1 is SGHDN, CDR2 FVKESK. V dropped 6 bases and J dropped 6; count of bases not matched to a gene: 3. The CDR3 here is CASRGLGDTQYF. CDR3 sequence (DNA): TGTGCCAGCAGAGGACTAGGGGATACGCAGTATTTT.

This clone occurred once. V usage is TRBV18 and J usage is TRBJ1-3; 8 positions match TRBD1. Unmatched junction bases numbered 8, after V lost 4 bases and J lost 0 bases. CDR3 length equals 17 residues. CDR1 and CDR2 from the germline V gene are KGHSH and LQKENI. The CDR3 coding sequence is TGTGCCAGCTCACTGAGGACAGGGCTAAGCTCTGGAAACACCATATATTTT. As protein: CASSLRTGLSSGNTIYF.

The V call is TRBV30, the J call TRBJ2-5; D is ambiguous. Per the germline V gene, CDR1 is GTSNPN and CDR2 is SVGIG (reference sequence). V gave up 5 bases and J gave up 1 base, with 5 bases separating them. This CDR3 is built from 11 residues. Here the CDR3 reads CAWGAQETQYF. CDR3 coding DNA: TGTGCCTGGGGAGCCCAAGAGACCCAGTACTTC.

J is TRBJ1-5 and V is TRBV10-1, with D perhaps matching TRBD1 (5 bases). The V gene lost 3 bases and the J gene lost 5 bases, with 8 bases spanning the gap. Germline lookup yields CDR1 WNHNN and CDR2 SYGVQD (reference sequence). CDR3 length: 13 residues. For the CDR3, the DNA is TGCGCCAGCAGTGAAGACAGAGATCAGCCCCAGCATTTT. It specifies CASSEDRDQPQHF.

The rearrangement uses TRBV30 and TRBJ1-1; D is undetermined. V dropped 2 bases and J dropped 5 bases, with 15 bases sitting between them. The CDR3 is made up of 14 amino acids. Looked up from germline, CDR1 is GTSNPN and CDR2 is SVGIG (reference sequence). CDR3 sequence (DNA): TGTGCCTGGAGTATCGGTTCGGGCGGGACTGAAGCTTTCTTT. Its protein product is CAWSIGSGGTEAFF.

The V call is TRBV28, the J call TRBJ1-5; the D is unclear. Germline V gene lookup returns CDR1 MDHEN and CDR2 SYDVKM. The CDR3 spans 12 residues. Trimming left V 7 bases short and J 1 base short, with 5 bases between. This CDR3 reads CASTTSNQPQHF. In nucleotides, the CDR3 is TGTGCCAGCACTACGAGCAATCAGCCCCAGCATTTT.

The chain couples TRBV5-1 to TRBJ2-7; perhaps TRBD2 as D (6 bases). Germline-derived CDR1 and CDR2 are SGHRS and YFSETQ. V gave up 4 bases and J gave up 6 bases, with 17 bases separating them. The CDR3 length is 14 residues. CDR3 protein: CASSPGTQSGEQYF. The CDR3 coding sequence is TGCGCCAGCAGCCCCGGGACTCAATCGGGCGAGCAGTACTTC.

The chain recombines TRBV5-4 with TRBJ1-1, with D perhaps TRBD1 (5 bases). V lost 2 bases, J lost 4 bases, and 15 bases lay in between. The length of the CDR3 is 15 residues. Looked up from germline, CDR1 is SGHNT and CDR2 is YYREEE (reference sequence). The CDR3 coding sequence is TGTGCCAGCAGCTTTGGGTCAGGGAGGGGCACTGAAGCTTTCTTT. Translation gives CASSFGSGRGTEAFF.

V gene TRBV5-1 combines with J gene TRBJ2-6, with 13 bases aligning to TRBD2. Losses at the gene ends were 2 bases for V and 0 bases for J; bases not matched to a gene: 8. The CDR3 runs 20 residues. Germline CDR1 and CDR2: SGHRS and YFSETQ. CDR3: CASSLAVLAGGFSGANVLTF. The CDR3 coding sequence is TGCGCCAGCAGCTTAGCTGTACTAGCGGGAGGGTTCTCTGGGGCCAACGTCCTGACTTTC. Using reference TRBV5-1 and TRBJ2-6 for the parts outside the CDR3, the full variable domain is KAGVTQTPRYLIKTRGQQVTLSCSPISGHRSVSWYQQTPGQGLQFLFEYFSETQRNKGNFPGRFSGRQFSNSRSEMNVSTLELGDSALYLCASSLAVLAGGFSGANVLTFGAGSRLTVL.

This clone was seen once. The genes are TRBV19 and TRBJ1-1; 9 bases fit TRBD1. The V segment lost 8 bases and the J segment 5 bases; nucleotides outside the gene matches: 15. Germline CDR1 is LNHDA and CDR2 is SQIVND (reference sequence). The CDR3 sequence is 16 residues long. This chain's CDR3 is CASSPNAGTGQTEAFF. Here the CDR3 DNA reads TGTGCCAGTTCCCCAAACGCCGGGACAGGGCAAACTGAAGCTTTCTTT. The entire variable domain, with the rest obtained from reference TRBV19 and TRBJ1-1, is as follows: DGGITQSPKYLFRKEGQNVTLSCEQNLNHDAMYWYRQDPGQGLRLIYYSQIVNDFQKGDIAEGYSVSREKKESFPLTVTSAQKNPTAFYLCASSPNAGTGQTEAFFGQGTRLTVV.

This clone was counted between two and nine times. CDR3 sequence (DNA): TGTGCCCTCGACAGGAGCTCCTACAATGAGCAGTTCTTC. This encodes CALDRSSYNEQFF. This chain uses TRBV30 with TRBJ2-1; tentatively, D is TRBD1 (6 bases). V was cut by 8 bases and J by 0 bases, with 11 bases left in between. The CDR3 is 13 residues long. The germline CDR1 and CDR2 sequences are GTSNPN and SVGIG (reference sequence).

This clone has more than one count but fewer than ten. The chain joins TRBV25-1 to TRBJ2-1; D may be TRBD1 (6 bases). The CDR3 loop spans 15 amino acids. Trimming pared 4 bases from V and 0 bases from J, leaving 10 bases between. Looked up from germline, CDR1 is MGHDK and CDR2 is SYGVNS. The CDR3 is CASSADSSSYNEQFF. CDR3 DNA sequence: TGTGCCAGCAGTGCGGACAGTAGCTCCTACAATGAGCAGTTCTTC.

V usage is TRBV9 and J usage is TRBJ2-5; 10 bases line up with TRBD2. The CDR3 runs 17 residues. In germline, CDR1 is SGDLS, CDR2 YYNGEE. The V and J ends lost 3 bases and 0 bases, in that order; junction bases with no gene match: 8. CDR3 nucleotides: TGTGCCAGCAGCGAGGGCTGGACTAGCGGAAACCAAGAGACCCAGTACTTC. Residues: CASSEGWTSGNQETQYF.